Listed here are 15 T cell receptor beta chains from one sample, sequenced in a study of Graves' ophthalmopathy and Graves' hyperthyroidism. RNA transcripts served as template for amplifying TCR beta CDR3 sequences. First-round RT-PCR employed HTBI primers, with a second-round multiplex PCR after it. TCRdb used MiXCR to reprocess the multiplex PCR reads, holding one entry per CDR3 protein. The sample contains almost 750,000 distinct CDR3 sequences, approximately 40% of which appear only once. Sample: peripheral blood. These receptors originate from an adult man with Graves' ophthalmopathy.

This clonotype was seen more than once but under ten times. The V and J genes are TRBV20-1 and TRBJ1-2; perhaps TRBD1 as D (6 bases). CDR3 length equals 13 residues. V was cut by 3 bases and J by 4 bases, with 12 bases left in between. Germline V gene lookup returns CDR1 DFQATT and CDR2 SNEGSKA (reference sequence). The CDR3 coding sequence is TGCAGTGCTAGGATGGGGGCTTCCTATGGCTACACCTTC. This gives the protein CSARMGASYGYTF.

At least ten counts were recorded for this clonotype. Written as DNA, the CDR3 is TGTGCCAGCAGAGAGGCAGGATATAATAACTATGGCTACACCTTC. This sequence encodes CASREAGYNNYGYTF. This chain uses TRBV7-9 with TRBJ1-2; D unclear. V gave up 6 bases and J gave up 1 base, with 15 bases separating them. There are 15 residues in the CDR3. Germline V gene sequence: CDR1 SEHNR, CDR2 FQNEAQ (reference sequence).

J is TRBJ1-1 and V is TRBV11-1; possibly TRBD1 for D (5 bases). CDR1 and CDR2 (germline): SGHAT, FQDESV (reference sequence). The CDR3 loop spans 13 amino acids. The ends were cut back, 0 bases at V and 8 bases at J, with 10 bases in the middle. The CDR3 coding sequence is TGTGCCAGCAGCTTAGCGGTAGCAGGGGAAGCTTTCTTT. This sequence encodes CASSLAVAGEAFF.

The chain employs TRBV29-1 and TRBJ1-6; 8 bases are a match to TRBD1. V was pared by 6 bases and J by 7 bases, with 8 bases of the junction left unmatched. The CDR3 consists of 14 residues. CDR1 is SQVTM, CDR2 ANQGSEA, per germline. CDR3 sequence (DNA): TGCAGCGTGACCGGACAGGGACGCAATTCACCCCTCCACTTT. Translation: CSVTGQGRNSPLHF.

The chain recombines TRBV29-1 with TRBJ2-7, with 7 positions matching TRBD1. The trim removed 5 bases at V and 2 bases at J, leaving 9 bases unmatched. Germline V gives CDR1 SQVTM, CDR2 ANQGSEA. The CDR3 contains 14 residues. CDR3 protein: CSVNGGDRAYEQYF. CDR3 DNA: TGCAGCGTTAACGGCGGAGACAGGGCCTACGAGCAGTACTTC.

To note about this clonotype: A much larger clone lies one base from this, so it may be a read error. The genes are TRBV7-9 and TRBJ1-2; TRBD1 matches 7 bases. The germline gives CDR1 SEHNR, CDR2 FQNEAQ (reference sequence). V lost 4 bases and J lost 6; bases outside the gene matches: 5. This CDR3 is built from 13 residues. The chain's CDR3 is CASSSGQMDGYTF. The CDR3 nucleotides read TGTGCCAGCAGCTCGGGACAGATGGATGGCTACACCTTC.

This clonotype was recorded at least ten times. The rearrangement uses TRBV7-2 and TRBJ1-6, with D tentatively TRBD1 (5 bases). Germline CDR1 is SGHTA and CDR2 is FQGNSA. Trimming took 2 bases from V and 9 from J, leaving 11 bases between them. The CDR3 runs 14 residues. The DNA for the CDR3 is TGTGCCAGCAGCTTAATCGTCGGGGGTTCACCCCTCCACTTT. Protein sequence: CASSLIVGGSPLHF.

The rearrangement joins TRBV4-2 to TRBJ1-3; D remains unclear. CDR3 length: 13 amino acids. Deletions cut 1 base from V and 8 bases from J, with 9 bases between. Germline CDR1 is LGHNA and CDR2 is YNFKEQ. The DNA for the CDR3 is TGTGCCAGCAGCCAAGGGTCTAGTGACACCATATATTTT. Translating it yields CASSQGSSDTIYF.

V is TRBV2 and J is TRBJ1-6; TRBD1 matches at 7 bases. The CDR3 loop spans 13 amino acids. The V gene's germline CDR1 is SNHLY and CDR2 FYNNEI. V was pared by 9 bases and J by 8 bases, with 7 bases of the junction left unmatched. This CDR3 is CASSSTGDSPLHF. Here the CDR3 DNA reads TGTGCCAGTAGTTCTACAGGGGATTCACCCCTCCACTTT. Full variable domain (rest looked up from reference TRBV2 and TRBJ1-6): EPEVTQTPSHQVTQMGQEVILRCVPISNHLYFYWYRQILGQKVEFLVSFYNNEISEKSEIFDDQFSVERPDGSNFTLKIRSTKLEDSAMYFCASSSTGDSPLHFGNGTRLTVT.

This chain links TRBV7-2 with TRBJ2-5; D is possibly TRBD2 (5 bases). The V end was cut by 7 bases, the J end by 4 bases, with 16 bases between. CDR1 and CDR2 from the germline V gene are SGHTA and FQGNSA. This CDR3 contains 14 residues. The CDR3 loop reads CASKAGGLRETQYF. In nucleotides, the CDR3 is TGTGCCAGCAAGGCGGGCGGGCTGCGAGAGACCCAGTACTTC.

This clonotype showed up just a few times. This chain joins TRBV19 and TRBJ1-1; D is undetermined. CDR3 length equals 16 residues. V lost 3 bases, J lost 4 bases, and 18 bases lay in between. CDR1 and CDR2 (germline): LNHDA, SQIVND (reference sequence). This CDR3 reads CASSIIRGGRGTEAFF. The DNA of the CDR3 is TGTGCCAGTAGTATTATTCGTGGAGGTCGGGGCACTGAAGCTTTCTTT.

The chain employs TRBV5-8 and TRBJ1-1; D gene uncertain. The CDR3 length is 12 residues. V gave up 5 bases and J gave up 3 bases, with 8 bases separating them. Germline values: CDR1 SGHTS, CDR2 YDEGEE. CDR3 amino acids: CASSSRDTEAFF. CDR3 sequence (DNA): TGTGCCAGCAGTTCTAGGGACACTGAAGCTTTCTTT.

This clonotype was detected many times. The chain employs TRBV14 and TRBJ2-5; 8 positions match TRBD2. Germline loops: CDR1 SGHDN, CDR2 FVKESK. This CDR3 spans 13 amino acids. Germline trimming cut 5 bases from V and 3 bases from J; bases unmatched to any gene: 2. The CDR3, as DNA: TGTGCCAGCAGCTCGGGACTAGAAGAGACCCAGTACTTC. Residues: CASSSGLEETQYF.

This clonotype was detected only a few times. J is TRBJ2-5 and V is TRBV20-1; 7 nucleotides agree with TRBD1. The germline V gene has CDR1 DFQATT and CDR2 SNEGSKA (reference sequence). With V trimmed by 0 bases and J by 1 base, 5 bases remained unmatched. This CDR3 has 15 residues. CDR3 sequence reads: CSARDWDSIQETQYF. The DNA of the CDR3 is TGCAGTGCTAGAGATTGGGACAGTATCCAAGAGACCCAGTACTTC.

The sample holds many counts of this clonotype. The chain couples TRBV2 to TRBJ2-2, with 9 bases matching TRBD2. CDR3 length equals 16 residues. CDR1 is SNHLY, CDR2 FYNNEI, per germline. V lost 2 bases to trimming and J lost 3 bases; unmatched junction nucleotides: 4. The CDR3 here is CASSELAGGYTGELFF. The CDR3, as DNA: TGTGCCAGCAGTGAACTGGCGGGAGGGTACACCGGGGAGCTGTTTTTT.